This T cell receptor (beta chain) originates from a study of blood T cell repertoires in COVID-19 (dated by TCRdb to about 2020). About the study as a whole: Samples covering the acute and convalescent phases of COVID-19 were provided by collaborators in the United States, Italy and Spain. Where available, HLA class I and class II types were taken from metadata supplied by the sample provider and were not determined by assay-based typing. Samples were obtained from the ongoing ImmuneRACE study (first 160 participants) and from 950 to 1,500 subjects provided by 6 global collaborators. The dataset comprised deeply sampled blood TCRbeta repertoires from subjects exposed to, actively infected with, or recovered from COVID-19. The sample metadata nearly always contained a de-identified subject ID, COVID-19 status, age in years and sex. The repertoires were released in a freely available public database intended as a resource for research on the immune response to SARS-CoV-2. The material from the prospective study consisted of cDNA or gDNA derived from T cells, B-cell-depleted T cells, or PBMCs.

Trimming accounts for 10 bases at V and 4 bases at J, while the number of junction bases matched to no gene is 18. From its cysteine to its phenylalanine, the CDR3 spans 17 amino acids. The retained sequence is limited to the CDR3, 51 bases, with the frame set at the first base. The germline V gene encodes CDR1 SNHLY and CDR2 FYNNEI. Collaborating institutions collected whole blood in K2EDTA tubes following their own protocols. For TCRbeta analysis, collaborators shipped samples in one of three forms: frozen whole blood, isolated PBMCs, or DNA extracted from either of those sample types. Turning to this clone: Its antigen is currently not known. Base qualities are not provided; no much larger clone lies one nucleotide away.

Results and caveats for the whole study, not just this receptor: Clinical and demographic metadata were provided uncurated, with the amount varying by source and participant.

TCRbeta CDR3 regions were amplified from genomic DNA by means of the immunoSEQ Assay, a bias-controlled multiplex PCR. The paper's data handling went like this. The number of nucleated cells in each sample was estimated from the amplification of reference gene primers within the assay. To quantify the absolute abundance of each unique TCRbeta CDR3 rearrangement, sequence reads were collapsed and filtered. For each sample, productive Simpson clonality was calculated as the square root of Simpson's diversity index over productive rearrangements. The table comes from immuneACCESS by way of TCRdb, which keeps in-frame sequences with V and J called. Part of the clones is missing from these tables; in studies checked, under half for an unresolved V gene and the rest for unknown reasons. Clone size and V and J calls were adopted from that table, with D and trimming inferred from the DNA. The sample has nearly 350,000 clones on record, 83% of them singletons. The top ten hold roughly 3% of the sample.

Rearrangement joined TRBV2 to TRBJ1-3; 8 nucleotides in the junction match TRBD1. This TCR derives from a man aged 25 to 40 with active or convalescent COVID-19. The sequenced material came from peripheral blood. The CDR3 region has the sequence CAKSDGQGLGWGNTIYF. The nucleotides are TGTGCCAAGTCGGATGGACAGGGCCTCGGTTGGGGAAACACCATATATTTT.